Reported below is one T cell receptor beta chain. Autoimmune disease history or systemic immunosuppression led to patients being barred. The CDR3 covers 15 residues. V was clipped by 7 bases and J by 8 bases, with 22 bases between them. The germline gives CDR1 MNHNS, CDR2 SASEGT. Using immunoSEQ multiplex PCR, the repertoire was profiled, and TCRdb retains in-frame clones only, with some absent. The repertoire consists of 100,000 or so clones, with approximately 89% occurring once and the leading ten covering approximately 0.16%. The record originates from a study of OX40 agonist ivuxolimab in advanced cancers. Looking at the study overall: Prior anti-PD-1, anti-PD-L1 or anti-CTLA-4 therapy was allowed; more than 30% had some.

Sequences were derived from CD4+ or CD8+ T cells sorted from blood, sampled in a trial of the OX40 agonist ivuxolimab. The gene calls are TRBV6-1 and TRBJ2-3; either TRBD1 or TRBD2 may supply D (5 bases each). This TCR came from an adult with an advanced solid tumor such as melanoma, head and neck, liver or kidney cancer. The DNA for the CDR3 is TGTGCCAGCATCCCGAGGGGTGGGTTCAGCGCTACGCAGTATTTT. Residues: CASIPRGGFSATQYF.